The T cell receptor beta chain under discussion was sequenced for a study of PD-1 blockade in classical Hodgkin lymphoma (TCRdb year 2020). Context from the whole study: Nivolumab dosing was 3 mg/kg intravenously every 2 weeks, continuing until either disease progression or unacceptable toxicity. To define a peripheral blood immune signature of response to PD-1 blockade in classical Hodgkin lymphoma, the study combined TCR beta sequencing with CyTOF.

On this clone: Its antigen target is currently unknown. Base qualities are not recorded, but no much larger clone differs from it by a single base.

What the work shows at the level of the full study, not this receptor alone: The study covered only a single clinical trial cohort, and the causes of the repertoire differences, possibly disease activity or prior therapy, were still not defined. Patients starting nivolumab less than 1 year after ASCT had lower diversity and were excluded from later analyses to avoid confounding by immune reconstitution. By C4D1, a significant rise was seen in CD4+ TCR diversity but not in CD8+ TCR diversity (p=0.0027 vs p=0.16), and the rise was most apparent among complete responders (p=0.02). Trial patients achieving complete response had baseline diversity similar to newly diagnosed patients, whereas partial responders and progressors had significantly lower diversity. Baseline TCR diversity was reported to be lower in newly diagnosed patients than in healthy donors and to be lower still in relapsed/refractory patients.

From a lookup of the germline V gene (reference sequence), CDR1 and CDR2 are MNHEY and SMNVEV. Inclusive of the bounding cysteine and phenylalanine, the CDR3 is 14 residues long. Only the CDR3 DNA is retained, 42 bases long and in frame from the first base. At the junction V is shortened by 6 bases and J by 4 bases; bases outside the gene matches: 6. The sample's time point label, decoded: cycle 2 day 1 (C2D1) of nivolumab. Every trial patient had relapsed after autologous stem cell transplantation, and cohorts A, B and C differed in prior brentuximab vedotin exposure. A total of under 70 patients with relapsed/refractory classical Hodgkin lymphoma made up the trial cohort, and each patient's best overall response was complete response, partial response or progressive disease. In the multi-cohort phase II CheckMate 205 trial, trial patients received single-agent nivolumab. An independent review committee assessed best overall response using the 2007 International Working Group response criteria. Trial PBMCs were collected just before the start of nivolumab (C1D1) and during therapy at cycle 2 day 1 and cycle 4 day 1. Peripheral blood was collected in 8 mL Vacutainer Cell Preparation Tubes, from which PBMCs were isolated by centrifugation and then cryopreserved.

The Qiagen DNeasy kit was used to extract genomic DNA both from unsorted PBMCs and from the negatively selected CD4+ and CD8+ fractions. TCR beta CDR3 regions were amplified by immunoSEQ multiplex PCR using primers annealing to V and J segments. Amplification bias was minimized using a synthetic immune receptor repertoire, and residual bias was removed computationally after sequencing. Per the authors' processing: Custom Python scripts were used to quantify repertoire diversity as the Shannon entropy index. Unsorted, CD4+ and CD8+ repertoires were examined separately, except in combined analyses, for which CD4+ and CD8+ sequences were merged in silico. A clone counted as expanded when the clone's frequency after treatment rose at least 2-fold relative to C1D1, and clones undetected at baseline were given a pseudocount of 0.5. Singleton clones were defined as clones with 0 or 1 copy at C1D1, and non-singleton clones were defined as clones with 2 or more copies. Clones expanded in unsorted samples were labelled as CD4+, CD8+ or unknown by matching protein sequences in sorted samples from the same patient. Diversity changes from C1D1 to C4D1 were tested in paired samples using Wilcoxon tests. Not all clones reach the TCRdb copy of this immuneACCESS table, which keeps in-frame sequences only. Checked studies attribute under half of the gap to unresolved V genes and leave the rest unexplained. The V and J calls and the clone size are those of that table, but D and trimming were determined from the DNA. The sample contains about 93,000 clones, 75% to 85% of them found a single time. The ten largest clones capture approximately 15% of the sample.

This clonotype originated in a human donor with classical Hodgkin lymphoma. Sequenced here: peripheral blood mononuclear cells (PBMCs), sampled before the second cycle of nivolumab. The rearranged segments are TRBV27 and TRBJ1-2; 9 central nucleotides agree with TRBD1. The encoded CDR3 is CASRPGQGRYGYTF. At the DNA level, the sequence is TGTGCCAGCAGACCGGGACAGGGTCGCTATGGCTACACCTTC.